The sample holds many counts of the clone carrying this T cell receptor (beta chain). Germline is not matched at one junction end, which may reflect a read error. The sample originates from a study of naive and memory T cell subsets. Treatment described: skin biopsy from PPD injection site in Mantoux-positive individual. The library had UMIs added by 3' ligation of an oligonucleotide to TCR cDNA. There are 13 residues in the CDR3. The SP2 primer and nested alpha and beta constant region primers amplified ligated cDNA in four rounds. TCRdb fed the UMI-ligation and nested PCR reads into MiXCR, producing one record per CDR3 protein. This table has over 11,000 distinct CDR3 sequences, about 5% appearing once.

The sequence was collected from an adult in good health. The J gene is TRBJ1-4, the V gene TRBV12-3 or TRBV12-4, with 9 bases identical to TRBD1. The sequences come from skin, collected from a tuberculin skin test site. The CDR3 is CASSGTGLRKTVF. The CDR3 DNA is TGTGCCAGCAGCGGGACAGGGTTGAGAAAAACTGTTTTT.